The 20 T cell receptor beta chains listed next were all sequenced from one sample in a study of cytomegalovirus exposure and HLA in healthy donors. Assay used: immunoSEQ multiplex PCR; TCRdb lists only in-frame clones, some missing. The repertoire consists of under 250,000 clones, with around 87% occurring once and the leading ten covering less than 3%. The specimen was PBMCs. All receptors derive from a man younger than 30 in good health and CMV-seronegative.

This clone occurred a few times. The chain recombines TRBV7-3 with TRBJ2-7; 7 bases map to TRBD2. Germline V gene data show CDR1 as SGHTA and CDR2 as FQGTGA. The CDR3 spans 13 residues. The V gene end was trimmed by 4 bases and the J gene end by 6 bases; junction bases not matched to a gene: 6. The CDR3 coding sequence is TGTGCCAGCAGCTCAGGCGGGAGATCCGAGCAGTACTTC. Amino acids: CASSSGGRSEQYF.

The chain carries TRBV5-6 and TRBJ1-2; 7 positions match TRBD1. Germline assignment: CDR1 SGHDT and CDR2 YYEEEE. Losses at the gene ends were 4 bases for V and 4 bases for J; bases not matched to a gene: 10. The CDR3 runs to 15 residues. Here the CDR3 DNA reads TGTGCCAGCAGCAGATTCGACAGGGACGTCTATGGCTACACCTTC. Protein: CASSRFDRDVYGYTF. The full variable domain, its missing parts supplied by reference TRBV5-6 and TRBJ1-2, is DAGVTQSPTHLIKTRGQQVTLRCSPKSGHDTVSWYQQALGQGPQFIFQYYEEEERQRGNFPDRFSGHQFPNYSSELNVNALLLGDSALYLCASSRFDRDVYGYTFGSGTRLTVV.

This chain connects TRBV25-1 to TRBJ1-2, with D possibly matching TRBD1 (6 bases). The CDR3 extends over 13 amino acids. V lost 3 bases and J lost 6, with 11 bases in between. CDR1 is MGHDK, CDR2 SYGVNS, per germline. In DNA, the CDR3 is TGTGCCAGCAGTGATCTCAGGGGTGATGGCTACACCTTC. This gives the protein CASSDLRGDGYTF.

This chain links TRBV15 with TRBJ1-2; perhaps TRBD1 as D (5 bases). V lost 11 bases, J lost 8 bases, and 24 bases lay in between. Germline-derived CDR1 and CDR2 are LNHNV and YYDKDF (reference sequence). This CDR3 contains 14 residues. The CDR3 loop reads CAPKAHRPFMGYTF. The CDR3 DNA follows: TGTGCCCCAAAGGCTCACAGGCCATTCATGGGCTACACCTTC.

This rearrangement joins TRBV18 to TRBJ2-1; TRBD2 might be the D (6 bases). The CDR3 runs to 13 residues. Trimming pared 1 base from V and 14 bases from J, leaving 15 bases between. In germline, CDR1 is KGHSH, CDR2 LQKENI. CDR3 sequence: CASSPRWREGKFF. The DNA of the CDR3 is TGTGCCAGCTCACCACGGTGGCGGGAAGGCAAGTTCTTC.

The chain has TRBV4-3 and TRBJ2-1; D is possibly TRBD1 (6 bases). There are 16 residues in the CDR3. V gave up 1 base and J gave up 4 bases, with 14 bases separating them. CDR1 LGHNA and CDR2 YSLEER come from the germline V gene. The CDR3 DNA follows: TGCGCCAGCAGCCAAGGTTCAACAGGGTTTTACAATGAGCAGTTCTTC. The encoded protein is CASSQGSTGFYNEQFF.

V is TRBV4-3 and J is TRBJ2-3; TRBD1 matches at 7 bases. This CDR3 spans 13 amino acids. The ends lost 5 bases at V and 6 bases at J; junction bases unmatched: 5. Germline CDR1 and CDR2: LGHNA and YSLEER. CDR3 protein: CASSGKGADTQYF. In nucleotides, the CDR3 is TGCGCCAGCAGCGGGAAGGGGGCGGATACGCAGTATTTT.

This clone was found once. The gene calls are TRBV5-5 and TRBJ2-3; 8 nucleotides agree with TRBD1. V dropped 4 bases and J dropped 3; count of bases not matched to a gene: 7. The CDR3 runs 15 residues. Germline-derived CDR1 and CDR2 are SGHKS and YYEKEE (reference sequence). CDR3 DNA: TGTGCCAGCAGCCTTACAGGGGGTGAGACAGATACGCAGTATTTT. Amino acid sequence: CASSLTGGETDTQYF.

The genes are TRBV18 and TRBJ2-7, with 7 bases matching TRBD1. Germline CDR1 and CDR2: KGHSH and LQKENI. With 3 bases clipped from V and 6 bases from J, the junction kept 8 bases outside the gene matches. The CDR3 covers 14 residues. CDR3 in amino acids: CASSPTGTASEQYF. For the CDR3, the DNA is TGTGCCAGCTCACCGACCGGGACAGCTAGCGAGCAGTACTTC.

This chain links TRBV7-2 with TRBJ2-3, with TRBD2 as a possible D gene (6 bases). V lost 4 bases and J 4 bases, leaving 12 bases between the germline ends. Germline V gene lookup returns CDR1 SGHTA and CDR2 FQGNSA. This CDR3 contains 14 residues. The CDR3 spells CASSSGLVPDTQYF. The CDR3, as DNA: TGTGCCAGCAGCTCGGGACTTGTCCCAGATACGCAGTATTTT.

The chain combines TRBV6-5 with TRBJ1-5, with 7 bases matching TRBD1. V lost 5 bases to trimming and J lost 6 bases; unmatched junction nucleotides: 7. CDR3 length equals 14 residues. Germline lookup yields CDR1 MNHEY and CDR2 SVGAGI. The CDR3 DNA follows: TGTGCCAGCAGTAAAGGGGGCCGATTTCAGCCCCAGCATTTT. Translating gives CASSKGGRFQPQHF.

The V and J genes are TRBV4-1 and TRBJ2-7, with D perhaps TRBD2 (6 bases). Trimming took off 1 base at V and 3 bases at J, with 13 bases between the two ends. Per the germline V gene, CDR1 is MGHRA and CDR2 is YSYEKL. The CDR3 has 15 residues. The CDR3 is CASSQAPTSNYEQYF. The CDR3 DNA reads TGCGCCAGCAGCCAAGCCCCGACTAGTAACTACGAGCAGTACTTC.

V usage is TRBV19 and J usage is TRBJ1-1; unclear D gene. The CDR3 runs to 14 residues. Trimming took 3 bases from V and 0 from J, leaving 8 bases between them. The V gene's germline CDR1 is LNHDA and CDR2 SQIVND (reference sequence). This CDR3 is CASSMNGVNTEAFF. The CDR3, as DNA: TGTGCCAGTAGTATGAACGGGGTGAACACTGAAGCTTTCTTT.

DNA for the CDR3: TGTGCCAGCAGCTTAGGCCCGGGGTTGAGCCGACGTTTAGGAAACACCATATATTTT. Protein product: CASSLGPGLSRRLGNTIYF. The rearrangement joins TRBV11-2 to TRBJ1-3; no firm D call. The V and J ends lost 1 base and 4 bases respectively, with 23 bases between them. Germline CDR1 is SGHAT and CDR2 is FQNNGV. The CDR3 is made up of 19 amino acids.

This sequence joins TRBV30 and TRBJ1-1; D uncertain. V was cut by 3 bases and J by 6 bases, with 11 bases left in between. Germline V lookup: CDR1 GTSNPN, CDR2 SVGIG (reference sequence). This CDR3 has 12 amino acids. The CDR3 sequence is CAWSPSVAEAFF. CDR3 in DNA: TGTGCCTGGAGCCCCAGCGTCGCTGAAGCTTTCTTT.

In its sample, this clone was seen once. This chain connects TRBV7-3 to TRBJ2-5; D gene ambiguous. This CDR3 region has 13 residues. Germline lookup yields CDR1 SGHTA and CDR2 FQGTGA. Between the trimmed V and J ends, which lost 5 bases and 1 base, there was a span of 8 bases. The CDR3 sequence is CASSTEPQETQYF. CDR3 nucleotide sequence: TGTGCCAGCAGCACGGAGCCCCAAGAGACCCAGTACTTC.

This chain joins TRBV7-2 and TRBJ2-1; tentative D call: TRBD2 (6 bases). The CDR3 consists of 16 residues. Between the trimmed V and J ends, which lost 1 base and 0 bases, there was a span of 10 bases. Germline assignment: CDR1 SGHTA and CDR2 FQGNSA. CDR3 amino acids: CASSLGGSGSYNEQFF. The CDR3 bases are TGTGCCAGCAGCTTAGGAGGTAGCGGCTCCTACAATGAGCAGTTCTTC.

V usage is TRBV4-3 and J usage is TRBJ2-7, with 8 bases fitting TRBD1. The germline V gene has CDR1 LGHNA and CDR2 YSLEER. The ends lost 2 bases at V and 2 bases at J; junction bases unmatched: 5. The CDR3 is 15 amino acids. CDR3 DNA sequence: TGCGCCAGCAGCCAACTGACAGGGGCCGCCTACGAGCAGTACTTC. This encodes CASSQLTGAAYEQYF.

The V and J genes are TRBV4-1 and TRBJ2-1, with 7 bases fitting TRBD2. The J segment lost 9 bases and the V segment lost 1 base, leaving 6 bases of the junction unmatched. The CDR3 sequence is 14 residues long. In germline, CDR1 is MGHRA, CDR2 YSYEKL. The CDR3 spells CASSQVLTGGEQFF. The CDR3 nucleotides are TGCGCCAGCAGCCAAGTACTCACGGGGGGTGAGCAGTTCTTC.

The chain has TRBV2 and TRBJ2-2; no clear D gene. CDR3 length: 15 residues. The V end lost 7 bases, the J end lost 0 bases, and 12 bases lay between the germline ends. CDR1 and CDR2 (germline): SNHLY, FYNNEI. This CDR3 is CASKTAETNTGELFF. CDR3 DNA: TGTGCCAGCAAAACGGCGGAGACGAACACCGGGGAGCTGTTTTTT.